The 30 T cell receptor beta chains reported below all come from one sample, sequenced in a study of cytomegalovirus exposure and HLA in healthy donors. The PCR contained 60 Vbeta and 13 Jbeta primers. Sequencing used immunoSEQ multiplex PCR; TCRdb keeps in-frame clones, though not all of them. Of fewer than 200,000 clones in the sample, around 68% were seen once. The sequenced sample consisted of PBMCs. Receptors originate from a woman between 35 and 50 years old in good health and CMV-seropositive.

This chain joins TRBV9 and TRBJ1-1, with 8 bases matching TRBD1. This CDR3 spans 15 amino acids. Per germline, CDR1 SGDLS and CDR2 YYNGEE. With V trimmed by 0 bases and J by 3 bases, 4 bases remained unmatched. The CDR3: CASSVAAGGYTEAFF. The DNA of the CDR3 is TGTGCCAGCAGCGTAGCGGCAGGGGGCTACACTGAAGCTTTCTTT.

The rearrangement uses TRBV5-6 and TRBJ2-3; tentative D call: TRBD2 (6 bases). The CDR3 covers 18 residues. Looked up from germline, CDR1 is SGHDT and CDR2 is YYEEEE. The V and J ends lost 5 bases and 0 bases respectively, with 22 bases between them. The DNA for the CDR3 is TGTGCCAGCAGTTACTTACTATCGGGGGTCGATAGCACAGATACGCAGTATTTT. Its translation is CASSYLLSGVDSTDTQYF.

The chain links TRBV10-3 to TRBJ2-7, with D perhaps TRBD2 (6 bases). CDR3 size: 13 residues. V was shortened by 0 bases and J by 13 bases, with 16 bases between the two germline ends. CDR1 is ENHRY and CDR2 is SYGVKD in the germline V gene. CDR3 residues: CAISESWEDSPYF. The CDR3 nucleotides are TGTGCCATCAGTGAGTCGTGGGAGGACTCCCCCTACTTC.

The chain couples TRBV28 to TRBJ1-4, with 7 nucleotides matching TRBD1. This CDR3 has 15 residues. V shed 5 bases, J shed 1 base, and the junction held 4 bases outside the gene matches. Per germline, CDR1 MDHEN and CDR2 SYDVKM. In DNA form, the CDR3 reads TGTGCCAGCAGTATGAGGGGGCGAACTAATGAAAAACTGTTTTTT. It is translated as CASSMRGRTNEKLFF.

The chain has TRBV19 and TRBJ2-3, with D possibly matching TRBD1 (5 bases). CDR1 and CDR2 (germline): LNHDA, SQIVND (reference sequence). CDR3 length: 14 amino acids. The V end was cut by 9 bases, the J end by 1 base, with 14 bases between. The CDR3 here is CASLQGPGTDTQYF. The CDR3 DNA reads as TGTGCCAGCCTCCAGGGCCCGGGCACAGATACGCAGTATTTT. Full variable domain (outside the CDR3, taken from reference TRBV19 and TRBJ2-3): DGGITQSPKYLFRKEGQNVTLSCEQNLNHDAMYWYRQDPGQGLRLIYYSQIVNDFQKGDIAEGYSVSREKKESFPLTVTSAQKNPTAFYLCASLQGPGTDTQYFGPGTRLTVL.

This rearrangement joins TRBV28 to TRBJ2-1, with 12 bases identical to TRBD2. V was clipped by 3 bases and J by 7 bases; unmatched bases: 1. Germline-derived CDR1 and CDR2 are MDHEN and SYDVKM. The CDR3 loop spans 14 amino acids. The CDR3 reads CASSFGLAGNEQFF. The CDR3 DNA sequence: TGTGCCAGCAGTTTCGGACTAGCGGGAAATGAGCAGTTCTTC.

This clone was seen just once. The chain links TRBV10-3 to TRBJ2-6; D may be TRBD1 (6 bases). This CDR3 comprises 16 residues. Germline assignment: CDR1 ENHRY and CDR2 SYGVKD. V lost 6 bases and J lost 0, with 12 bases in between. DNA for the CDR3: TGTGCCATCAGCCAGACAGGTTCCTCTGGGGCCAACGTCCTGACTTTC. Translated: CAISQTGSSGANVLTF.

The V and J genes are TRBV25-1 and TRBJ1-2; TRBD1 matches 7 bases. The CDR3 is made up of 13 amino acids. Germline V gene lookup returns CDR1 MGHDK and CDR2 SYGVNS. V was pared by 5 bases and J by 3 bases, with 3 bases of the junction left unmatched. The CDR3 nucleotides are TGTGCCAGCAGTAATACAGGGGACTATGGCTACACCTTC. It is translated as CASSNTGDYGYTF.

This clone was counted between two and nine times. This chain uses TRBV18 with TRBJ2-3; 8 bases fit TRBD1. V gave up 5 bases and J gave up 2 bases; unmatched junction bases: 3. Germline V CDR1 and CDR2: KGHSH, LQKENI. The CDR3 has 14 amino acids. CDR3 nucleotides: TGTGCCAGCTCAGACAGGGGCTTCACAGATACGCAGTATTTT. Encoded protein: CASSDRGFTDTQYF. Together with reference TRBV18 and TRBJ2-3, the CDR3 gives the full variable domain: NAGVMQNPRHLVRRRGQEARLRCSPMKGHSHVYWYRQLPEEGLKFMVYLQKENIIDESGMPKERFSAEFPKEGPSILRIQQVVRGDSAAYFCASSDRGFTDTQYFGPGTRLTVL.

The chain couples TRBV19 to TRBJ1-5; 12 bases align to TRBD1. The CDR3 contains 14 residues. V gave up 7 bases and J gave up 7 bases; unmatched junction bases: 5. CDR1 is LNHDA, CDR2 SQIVND, per germline (reference sequence). The CDR3 loop reads CASTGTGGSQPQHF. The CDR3 bases are TGTGCCAGTACCGGGACAGGGGGCTCGCAGCCCCAGCATTTT.

This clone appeared a few times. An end of the junction differs from the germline gene, which may be a read error. CDR3 in amino acids: CSARDRSDF. The CDR3 coding sequence is TGCAGTGCTAGAGACAGGTCGGATTTT. This sequence joins TRBV20-1 and TRBJ1-3; D call uncertain. The length of the CDR3 is 9 residues. Germline V gives CDR1 DFQATT, CDR2 SNEGSKA (reference sequence).

This clone appeared once. The chain employs TRBV2 and TRBJ1-2, with a tentative D call TRBD1 (5 bases). Trimming took 1 base from V and 7 from J, leaving 13 bases between them. Looked up from germline, CDR1 is SNHLY and CDR2 is FYNNEI. The CDR3 is made up of 14 amino acids. In DNA, the CDR3 is TGTGCCAGCAGTGAAGGCGGGACTAGGGGTGGCTACACCTTC. Translation gives CASSEGGTRGGYTF.

The genes are TRBV7-8 and TRBJ1-2; 8 positions agree with TRBD1. This CDR3 spans 15 amino acids. V dropped 6 bases and J dropped 7; count of bases not matched to a gene: 13. CDR1 SGHVS and CDR2 FQNEAQ come from the germline V gene. The CDR3 coding sequence is TGTGCCAGCAGACTACACACCGGACAGGGTTTTGGCTACACCTTC. Its protein product is CASRLHTGQGFGYTF.

J is TRBJ2-1 and V is TRBV7-9, with D perhaps matching TRBD2 (6 bases). CDR1 SEHNR and CDR2 FQNEAQ come from the germline V gene (reference sequence). V lost 1 base and J lost 5, with 18 bases in between. The CDR3 is 17 amino acids. The CDR3 protein is CASSLGQDGSGNNEQFF. CDR3 nucleotide sequence: TGTGCCAGCAGCTTAGGTCAGGATGGTAGCGGAAACAATGAGCAGTTCTTC.

The table lists this clone with a few counts. The V gene is TRBV7-2, the J gene TRBJ2-7, with a possible D match to TRBD2 (5 bases). The CDR3 extends over 14 amino acids. Germline lookup yields CDR1 SGHTA and CDR2 FQGNSA. Trimming pared 3 bases from V and 4 bases from J, leaving 13 bases between. CDR3 DNA sequence: TGTGCCAGCAGCTTTCCGGGAACTGTATACGAGCAGTACTTC. Protein sequence: CASSFPGTVYEQYF.

In this sample, this clone turned up a few times. The chain is built from TRBV4-3 and TRBJ1-1, with D possibly matching TRBD1 (5 bases). The germline V gene has CDR1 LGHNA and CDR2 YSLEER. V lost 1 base, J lost 8 bases, and 17 bases lay in between. This CDR3 region has 15 residues. In nucleotides, the CDR3 is TGCGCCAGCAGCCAAGTGTGGACAAAAGGTAGAGAAGCTTTCTTT. Encoded protein: CASSQVWTKGREAFF.

This chain connects TRBV7-9 to TRBJ2-1; D remains unclear. Germline CDR1 and CDR2: SEHNR and FQNEAQ (reference sequence). This CDR3 spans 12 amino acids. Trimming shortened V by 4 bases and J by 10 bases, and 11 bases separated the two germline ends. CDR3 DNA: TGTGCCAGCAGCTCTATAGTTATCGAGCAGTTCTTC. Translating it yields CASSSIVIEQFF.

The chain carries TRBV5-6 and TRBJ2-1; TRBD2 aligns across 9 bases. V shed 4 bases, J shed 6 bases, and the junction held 5 bases outside the gene matches. The CDR3 runs 14 residues. Germline V gene lookup returns CDR1 SGHDT and CDR2 YYEEEE. The CDR3 sequence is CASSPGTSLNEQFF. The CDR3, as DNA: TGTGCCAGCAGCCCCGGGACTAGCCTCAATGAGCAGTTCTTC.

V usage is TRBV10-3 and J usage is TRBJ1-5, with 9 bases fitting TRBD1. The germline CDR1 and CDR2 sequences are ENHRY and SYGVKD. Losses at the gene ends were 4 bases for V and 5 bases for J; bases not matched to a gene: 6. This CDR3 has 15 residues. CDR3 amino acids: CAISAGTGFHQPQHF. The CDR3 DNA follows: TGTGCCATCAGTGCCGGGACAGGGTTCCATCAGCCCCAGCATTTT.

V usage is TRBV28 and J usage is TRBJ2-1; 14 bases agree with TRBD2. The germline V gene has CDR1 MDHEN and CDR2 SYDVKM. V lost 2 bases and J lost 0; bases outside the gene matches: 6. This CDR3 is built from 19 residues. The CDR3 loop is CASSLTGLAGVSSYNEQFF. CDR3 DNA sequence: TGTGCCAGCAGTTTAACGGGACTAGCGGGAGTAAGCTCCTACAATGAGCAGTTCTTC. Together with reference TRBV28 and TRBJ2-1, the CDR3 gives the full variable domain: DVKVTQSSRYLVKRTGEKVFLECVQDMDHENMFWYRQDPGLGLRLIYFSYDVKMKEKGDIPEGYSVSREKKERFSLILESASTNQTSMYLCASSLTGLAGVSSYNEQFFGPGTRLTVL.

The chain combines TRBV28 with TRBJ1-2; a possible D gene is TRBD1 (6 bases). Germline loops: CDR1 MDHEN, CDR2 SYDVKM. The V gene lost 6 bases and the J gene lost 3 bases, with 20 bases spanning the gap. There are 16 residues in the CDR3. DNA for the CDR3: TGTGCCAGCAGAAAACAGGGTTCCTCGTTGTACTATGGCTACACCTTC. This gives the protein CASRKQGSSLYYGYTF.

The chain joins TRBV5-1 to TRBJ1-2; 8 bases match TRBD1. CDR1 and CDR2 (germline): SGHRS, YFSETQ. The CDR3 length is 16 residues. V was pared by 2 bases and J by 2 bases, with 8 bases of the junction left unmatched. The DNA for the CDR3 is TGCGCCAGCAGCTTAGACGGACAGGGTTTGAACTATGGCTACACCTTC. This encodes CASSLDGQGLNYGYTF. The full variable domain, its missing parts supplied by reference TRBV5-1 and TRBJ1-2, is KAGVTQTPRYLIKTRGQQVTLSCSPISGHRSVSWYQQTPGQGLQFLFEYFSETQRNKGNFPGRFSGRQFSNSRSEMNVSTLELGDSALYLCASSLDGQGLNYGYTFGSGTRLTVV.

This clone was found a few times. The chain joins TRBV18 to TRBJ1-2; 7 bases agree with TRBD1. The CDR3 contains 13 residues. CDR1 and CDR2 from the germline V gene are KGHSH and LQKENI. Trimming cost V 5 bases and J 7 bases; bases outside gene matches: 7. The DNA for the CDR3 is TGTGCCAGCTCAACCCCGACAGGGTGTGGCTACACCTTC. Translation: CASSTPTGCGYTF.

The chain has TRBV5-1 and TRBJ2-5; 7 nucleotides align to TRBD1. The better agreement between TRBJ2-7 and the DNA end casts doubt on the J call. CDR3 length: 13 amino acids. Germline V CDR1 and CDR2: SGHRS, YFSETQ. CDR3: CASSWDSSYEQYF. The CDR3 DNA is TGCGCCAGCAGCTGGGACAGCTCCTACGAGCAGTACTTC.

V usage is TRBV28 and J usage is TRBJ1-4, with TRBD1 matching 9 bases. J lost 8 bases, V lost 6 bases, and 10 bases had no gene match. Germline V lookup: CDR1 MDHEN, CDR2 SYDVKM. The CDR3 sequence is 15 residues long. DNA for the CDR3: TGTGCCAGCAGATCCTCCGGGACAGGGAGGGAAAAACTGTTTTTT. Translation: CASRSSGTGREKLFF.

The chain combines TRBV5-6 with TRBJ1-1; 7 nucleotides match TRBD1. V lost 1 base to trimming and J lost 8 bases; unmatched junction nucleotides: 5. Germline lookup yields CDR1 SGHDT and CDR2 YYEEEE. The CDR3 has 13 residues. The CDR3 is CASSLRQGGEAFF. As DNA, the CDR3 is TGTGCCAGCAGCTTGAGACAGGGAGGCGAAGCTTTCTTT.

The chain recombines TRBV28 with TRBJ1-3; a possible D gene is TRBD1 (5 bases). The CDR3 has 14 residues. The germline V gene encodes CDR1 MDHEN and CDR2 SYDVKM. Between the trimmed V and J ends, which lost 3 bases and 5 bases, there was a span of 11 bases. This CDR3 reads CASSLQGSRNTIYF. The DNA for the CDR3 is TGTGCCAGCAGTTTGCAGGGTTCCAGAAACACCATATATTTT.

This clone has just a few counts. The chain is built from TRBV7-3 and TRBJ2-1; TRBD2 is a possible D gene (6 bases). Trimming cost V 5 bases and J 14 bases, with 19 bases left between them. The CDR3 consists of 13 residues. Germline loops: CDR1 SGHTA, CDR2 FQGTGA. The CDR3 nucleotides are TGTGCCAGCAGCCCCGACCAATCTAGCGTCAAGTTCTTC. This encodes CASSPDQSSVKFF.

The rearrangement uses TRBV7-8 and TRBJ1-1; D call uncertain. In germline, CDR1 is SGHVS, CDR2 FQNEAQ. Between the trimmed V and J ends, which lost 5 bases and 5 bases, there was a span of 18 bases. The CDR3 spans 15 residues. The DNA for the CDR3 is TGTGCCAGCAGCCGTCCCGGGGAGGGAGGAACTGAAGCTTTCTTT. It specifies CASSRPGEGGTEAFF.

The gene calls are TRBV9 and TRBJ1-3; D may be TRBD1 (6 bases). The CDR3 consists of 15 residues. V was shortened by 1 base and J by 2 bases, with 10 bases between the two germline ends. Germline V gives CDR1 SGDLS, CDR2 YYNGEE. CDR3 DNA: TGTGCCAGCAGCGTATGGGGGGGCGCTGGAAACACCATATATTTT. Its translation is CASSVWGGAGNTIYF.